This record concerns one T cell receptor (beta chain) sequence. This clone was seen a single time. It has no known antigen specificity. No much larger clone is present one base from it, and per-base qualities are unavailable. CDR1 and CDR2 were assigned from the germline V gene as SGHTA and FQGNSA. The CDR3 contains 15 residues, cysteine and phenylalanine counted. The retained sequence is limited to the CDR3, 45 bases, with the frame set at the first base. V has 3 bases trimmed and J has 4 bases trimmed; junction bases matching no gene number 5. The data are from a study of Ad26.COV2.S vaccination and SARS-CoV-2 variants (dated by TCRdb to the early 2020s). A note on the overall study: Vaccine-arm donors were drawn from COV1001, a multicentre, randomized, double-blind, placebo-controlled phase I-IIa trial of Ad26.COV2.S in healthy adults. Ad26.COV2.S was given intramuscularly at 5x10^10 or 1x10^11 viral particles, as a single shot or as two shots 56 days apart. The specificity and breadth of SARS-CoV-2-reactive T cell receptors after Ad26.COV2.S vaccination were assessed by TCRbeta repertoire sequencing. A total of 32 samples were included in the TCR-sequenced set, comprising some 20 Ad26.COV2.S vaccine recipients, 5 placebo recipients and 8 SARS-CoV-2 convalescent individuals. Participants in the trial were split at random into five groups of five each, receiving low-dose or high-dose Ad26.COV2.S once or twice, or else placebo on both occasions. Investigators remained blinded to trial group allocation during experiments and outcome assessment.

The full study reports these points: After vaccination, spike-specific CD8+ and CD4+ T cell responses were reported to show substantial breadth. The study lacked the statistical power to compare responses across vaccine doses or regimens. Vaccine and placebo recipients had comparable non-spike TCR breadth, which fits with the vaccine containing only spike. According to the authors, total T cell responses may have been underestimated by the TCR breadth and depth analyses. Compared with placebo recipients, Ad26.COV2.S recipients showed higher spike-specific TCR breadth (P = 0.0014).

The label giving this sample's treatment or condition can be read as: about 20 received Ad26.COV2.S at low or high dose, single or two shots; about 5 received placebo; per-sample allocation not given. For vaccine and placebo recipients, repertoires were sequenced using samples collected on day 63 after the first injection. Between 29 July and 7 August 2020, Cohort 1b enrolled 20 to 30 adults aged 18-55 years at one site in Boston, USA. Ad26.COV2.S was a replication-incompetent adenovirus type 26 vector that expressed a prefusion-stabilized SARS-CoV-2 spike protein derived from the original Wuhan strain. The immunoSEQ Assay was the method used to sequence TCRbeta CDR3 regions. After extraction, genomic DNA underwent amplification by bias-controlled multiplex PCR, followed by high-throughput sequencing. For the original study's pipeline: To quantify the absolute abundance of every unique TCRbeta CDR3 region, sequences were collapsed and filtered. T cell fraction was estimated by normalizing TCRbeta template counts to usable DNA, with usable DNA measured through amplification of reference genes found in all nucleated cells. Repertoire TCRs were annotated as SARS-CoV-2-specific when V gene, CDR3 amino acid sequence and J gene were exactly matched to a known reactive TCR set. MIRA supplied the reference SARS-CoV-2 TCR set, which was filtered for enrichment in COVID-19-positive ImmuneCODE repertoires so that public or cross-reactive TCRs were removed. Using the MIRA antigens, annotated TCRs were further analysed by specific ORF or by position within an ORF. Breadth was defined as the number of annotated unique rearrangements divided by the total number of unique productive rearrangements, and depth was defined as the summed frequency of the annotated unique rearrangements. Two-sided Wilcoxon rank-sum tests were applied when comparing TCR breadth between groups. TCRdb retrieved this table from immuneACCESS and kept in-frame rearrangements only. Not all clones are present; in checked studies, unresolved V genes account for under half, and no reason is known for the remainder. The V and J calls and clone size come from that table; D and trimming were worked out from the DNA. This sample has around 500,000 clones in its table, and 89% of those were observed once. The ten largest clones capture 1.7% of the sample.

The sequences come from peripheral blood, collected in a trial of Ad26.COV2.S vaccine versus placebo. The rearranged chain carries TRBV7-2 and TRBJ2-1, with 8 central nucleotides matching TRBD1. This clonotype was obtained from a person between 18 and 60 years old who received the Ad26.COV2.S COVID-19 vaccine or a placebo. In nucleotide form, the sequence is TGTGCCAGCAGCTTGTTTGGGACAGGTTACAATGAGCAGTTCTTC. This gives the protein CASSLFGTGYNEQFF.